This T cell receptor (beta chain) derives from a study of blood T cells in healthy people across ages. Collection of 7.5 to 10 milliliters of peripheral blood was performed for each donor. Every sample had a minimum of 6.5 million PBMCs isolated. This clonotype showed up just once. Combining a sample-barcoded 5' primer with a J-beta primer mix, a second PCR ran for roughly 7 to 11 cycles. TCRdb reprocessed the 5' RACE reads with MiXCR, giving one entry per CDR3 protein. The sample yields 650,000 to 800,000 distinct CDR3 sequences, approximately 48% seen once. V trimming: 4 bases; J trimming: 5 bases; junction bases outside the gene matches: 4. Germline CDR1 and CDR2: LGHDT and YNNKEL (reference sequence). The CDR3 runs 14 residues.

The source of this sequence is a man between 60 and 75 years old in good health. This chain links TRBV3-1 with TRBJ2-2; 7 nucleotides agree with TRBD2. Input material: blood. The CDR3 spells CASSPLAETGELFF. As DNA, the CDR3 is TGTGCCAGCAGCCCTCTAGCGGAGACCGGGGAGCTGTTTTTT.